This T cell receptor beta chain derives from a study of blood T cell repertoires in COVID-19. On the study more broadly: COVID-19 samples, acute and convalescent, were from the United States, Italy and Spain.

What the recovered Cohort 3 donors had was two negative PCRs, clearance, or symptom resolution. The method was immunoSEQ multiplex PCR; TCRdb's version includes in-frame clones alone and lacks a portion of them. Among just over 300,000 clones, 85% to 90% were seen once, and the ten largest hold 3.5% to 5%. The CDR3 has 16 amino acids. Germline CDR1 is LGHDT and CDR2 is YNNKEL (reference sequence). The V and J ends lost 3 bases and 7 bases, in that order; junction bases with no gene match: 9. The sequence came from a man aged 30 to 39 who had recovered from COVID-19. Sequencing was done on a sample of PBMCs or T cells enriched from blood (not recorded which). V is TRBV3-1 (or the pseudogene TRBV3-2) and J is TRBJ2-1; 10 nucleotides line up with TRBD2. The CDR3 DNA is TGTGCCAGCAGCCATCAGCGGGGGGGCCGAAGGAATGAGCAGTTCTTC. Its protein product is CASSHQRGGRRNEQFF.